Listed below are T cell receptor beta chains from one sample, sequenced in a study of blood T cells in healthy people across ages. MiXCR, run by TCRdb on the 5' RACE reads, gives a single entry per CDR3 protein. Among about 1.1 million distinct CDR3 sequences, roughly two fifths were seen once, and the ten largest hold around 14%. The sample comprised blood. These receptors originate from a man between 18 and 35 years old in good health. The CDR3 runs from the conserved cysteine through the conserved F or W. The D gene is left open where the match is weak. Clone size, where shown, is once, few, many, or a class for clones that have expanded.

V,size,J,D,CDR3,DNA
TRBV6-2/TRBV6-3,.,TRBJ2-3,TRBD2,CASSYMPSGGADTQYF,TGTGCCAGCAGTTACATGCCTAGCGGGGGCGCAGATACGCAGTATTTT
TRBV6-1,.,TRBJ1-2,.,CASSEPSGTRGYGYTF,TGTGCCAGCAGTGAACCCTCCGGGACAAGGGGCTATGGCTACACCTTC
TRBV7-6,.,TRBJ2-1,.,CASSLVGEGYNEQFF,TGTGCCAGCAGCTTAGTTGGGGAAGGATACAATGAGCAGTTCTTC
TRBV3-1,.,TRBJ2-5,TRBD1,CASSHPQGSQETQYF,TGTGCCAGCAGCCACCCACAGGGGTCCCAAGAGACCCAGTACTTC
TRBV24-1,few,TRBJ2-5,.,CATSDFFRQETQYF,TGTGCCACCAGTGATTTCTTTCGACAAGAGACCCAGTACTTC
TRBV20-1,.,TRBJ2-1,TRBD1,CSARGQGVEQFF,TGCAGTGCTAGGGGACAGGGGGTCGAGCAGTTCTTC
TRBV20-1,once,TRBJ2-3,.,CSASPMTGIRDTQYF,TGCAGTGCTAGCCCCATGACAGGAATAAGAGATACGCAGTATTTT
TRBV27,.,TRBJ2-5,.,CASSLSGLGRVETQYF,TGTGCCAGCAGTTTAAGCGGGTTGGGTCGGGTGGAGACCCAGTACTTC
TRBV7-9,.,TRBJ1-2,.,CASSAIRGTNYGYTF,TGTGCCAGCAGCGCAATAAGGGGGACGAACTATGGCTACACCTTC
TRBV5-1,.,TRBJ2-5,.,CASSLVAGFQETQYF,TGCGCCAGCAGCTTGGTCGCCGGGTTTCAAGAGACCCAGTACTTC
TRBV12-3/TRBV12-4,.,TRBJ1-2,TRBD1,CASTNLGDSYGYTF,TGTGCCAGCACCAATCTGGGGGACAGCTATGGCTACACCTTC
TRBV12-3/TRBV12-4,once,TRBJ1-1,.,CASSVTGPEAFF,TGTGCCAGCAGTGTAACAGGGCCTGAAGCTTTCTTT
TRBV25-1,.,TRBJ2-2,TRBD2,CASREEFTGELFF,TGTGCCAGCCGGGAGGAATTCACCGGGGAGCTGTTTTTT
TRBV2,few,TRBJ1-5,.,CASSERLPRQPQHF,TGTGCCAGCAGTGAACGGTTACCGCGGCAGCCCCAGCATTTT
TRBV7-9,.,TRBJ2-7,.,CAGSPPLNDGDYEQYF,TGTGCCGGCAGCCCCCCCCTTAACGACGGTGACTACGAGCAGTACTTC
TRBV4-1,few,TRBJ2-1,.,CASSQDRSAGNSYNEQFF,TGCGCCAGCAGCCAAGATCGCTCGGCAGGGAATTCTTACAATGAGCAGTTCTTC
TRBV20-1,few,TRBJ2-1,.,CSAAFRASPAVEQFF,TGCAGTGCCGCCTTCCGAGCTTCTCCCGCGGTAGAGCAGTTCTTC
TRBV4-3,.,TRBJ1-1,.,CASGRDLGTEAFF,TGCGCCAGCGGCCGGGACCTAGGAACTGAAGCTTTCTTT
TRBV27,many,TRBJ2-1,.,CASSEDSLSYNEQFF,TGTGCCAGCAGCGAGGACTCCTTATCCTACAATGAGCAGTTCTTC
TRBV10-3,few,TRBJ2-7,TRBD1,CAISEIRDRGDYEQYF,TGTGCCATCAGTGAGATACGGGACAGGGGAGATTACGAGCAGTACTTC
TRBV15,.,TRBJ2-3,.,CATSRHLKDTQYF,TGTGCCACCAGCCGCCACCTTAAAGATACGCAGTATTTT